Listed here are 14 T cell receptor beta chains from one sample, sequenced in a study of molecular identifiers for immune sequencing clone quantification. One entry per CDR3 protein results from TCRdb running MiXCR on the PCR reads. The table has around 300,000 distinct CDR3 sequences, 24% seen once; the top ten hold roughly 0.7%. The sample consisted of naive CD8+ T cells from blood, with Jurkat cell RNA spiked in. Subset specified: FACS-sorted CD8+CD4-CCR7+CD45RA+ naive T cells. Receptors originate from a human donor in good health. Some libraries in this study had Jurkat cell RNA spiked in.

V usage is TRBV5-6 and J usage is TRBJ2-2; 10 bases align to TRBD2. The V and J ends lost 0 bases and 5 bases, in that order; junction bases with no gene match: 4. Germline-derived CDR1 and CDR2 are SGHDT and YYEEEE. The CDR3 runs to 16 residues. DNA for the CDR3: TGTGCCAGCAGCTTGGGCATAGCGGGAGGTACCGGGGAGCTGTTTTTT. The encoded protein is CASSLGIAGGTGELFF.

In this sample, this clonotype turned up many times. This CDR3 is CASTDRADLTDTQYF. DNA of the CDR3: TGTGCCAGCACCGACCGAGCGGACCTCACAGATACGCAGTATTTT. This chain joins TRBV7-6 and TRBJ2-3; TRBD2 might be the D (5 bases). Germline V gene sequence: CDR1 SGHVS, CDR2 FNYEAQ. Between the trimmed V and J ends, which lost 7 bases and 2 bases, there was a span of 16 bases. This CDR3 spans 15 amino acids. Full variable domain (rest looked up from reference TRBV7-6 and TRBJ2-3): GAGVSQSPRYKVTKRGQDVALRCDPISGHVSLYWYRQALGQGPEFLTYFNYEAQQDKSGLPNDRFSAERPEGSISTLTIQRTEQRDSAMYRCASTDRADLTDTQYFGPGTRLTVL.

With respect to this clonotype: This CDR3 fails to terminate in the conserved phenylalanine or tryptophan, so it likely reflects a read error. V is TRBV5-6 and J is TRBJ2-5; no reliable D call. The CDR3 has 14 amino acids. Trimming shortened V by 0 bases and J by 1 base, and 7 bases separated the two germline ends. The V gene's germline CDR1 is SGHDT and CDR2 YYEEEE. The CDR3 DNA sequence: TGTGCCAGCAGCTTGGCCCAGTTCCAAGAGACCCAGTACCTC. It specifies CASSLAQFQETQYL.

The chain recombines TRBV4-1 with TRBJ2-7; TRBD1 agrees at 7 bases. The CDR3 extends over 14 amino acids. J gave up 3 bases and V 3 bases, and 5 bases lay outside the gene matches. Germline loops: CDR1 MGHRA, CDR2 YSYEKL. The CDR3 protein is CASSQNRGNYEQYF. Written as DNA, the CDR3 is TGCGCCAGCAGCCAGAACAGGGGCAACTACGAGCAGTACTTC.

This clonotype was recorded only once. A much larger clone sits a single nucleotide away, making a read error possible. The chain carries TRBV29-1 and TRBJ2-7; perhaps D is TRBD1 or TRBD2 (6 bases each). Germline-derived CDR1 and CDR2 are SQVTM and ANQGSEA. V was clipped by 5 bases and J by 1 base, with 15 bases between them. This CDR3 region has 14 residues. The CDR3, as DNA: TGCAGCGTTCCTGGGGGGCGTTGGTCCTACGAGCAGTACTTC. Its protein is CSVPGGRWSYEQYF.

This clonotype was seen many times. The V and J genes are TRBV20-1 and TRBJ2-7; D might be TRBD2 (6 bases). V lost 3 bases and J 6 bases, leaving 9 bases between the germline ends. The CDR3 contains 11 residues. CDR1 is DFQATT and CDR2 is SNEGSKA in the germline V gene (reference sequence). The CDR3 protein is CSARLEGEQYF. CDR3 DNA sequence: TGCAGTGCTAGGTTGGAGGGCGAGCAGTACTTC.

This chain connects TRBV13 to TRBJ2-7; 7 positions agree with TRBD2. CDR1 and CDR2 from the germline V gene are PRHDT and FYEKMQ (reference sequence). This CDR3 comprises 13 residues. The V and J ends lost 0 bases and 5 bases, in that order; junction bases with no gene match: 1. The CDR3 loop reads CASSLGGGDEQYF. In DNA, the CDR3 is TGTGCCAGCAGCTTAGGGGGGGGGGACGAGCAGTACTTC.

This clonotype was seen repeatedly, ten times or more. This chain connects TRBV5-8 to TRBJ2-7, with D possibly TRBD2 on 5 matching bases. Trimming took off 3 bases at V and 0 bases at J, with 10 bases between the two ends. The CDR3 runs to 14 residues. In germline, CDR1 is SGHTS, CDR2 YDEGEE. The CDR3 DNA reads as TGTGCCAGCAGCTGGGGAGCTTACTCCTACGAGCAGTACTTC. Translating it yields CASSWGAYSYEQYF.

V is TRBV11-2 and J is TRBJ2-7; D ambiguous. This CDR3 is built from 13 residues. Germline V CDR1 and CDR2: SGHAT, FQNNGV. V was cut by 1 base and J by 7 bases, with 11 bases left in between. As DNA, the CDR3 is TGTGCCAGCAGCTTAGGGTCCCCCTGGGAGCAGTACTTC. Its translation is CASSLGSPWEQYF.

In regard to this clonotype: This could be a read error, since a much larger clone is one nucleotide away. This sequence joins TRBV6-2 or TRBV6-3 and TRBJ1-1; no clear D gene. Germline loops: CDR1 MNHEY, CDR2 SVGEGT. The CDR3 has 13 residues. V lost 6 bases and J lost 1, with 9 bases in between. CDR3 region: CASSPYANTEAFF. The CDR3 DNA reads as TGTGCCAGCAGCCCATACGCGAACACTGAAGCTTTCTTT.

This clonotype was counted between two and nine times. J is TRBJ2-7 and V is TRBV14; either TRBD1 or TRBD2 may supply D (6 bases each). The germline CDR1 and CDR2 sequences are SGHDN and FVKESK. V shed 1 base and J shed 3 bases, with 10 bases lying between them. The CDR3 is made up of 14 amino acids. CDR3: CASSQGRGHYEQYF. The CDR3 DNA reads TGTGCCAGCAGCCAAGGTCGGGGGCACTACGAGCAGTACTTC. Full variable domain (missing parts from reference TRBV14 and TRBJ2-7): EAGVTQFPSHSVIEKGQTVTLRCDPISGHDNLYWYRRVMGKEIKFLLHFVKESKQDESGMPNNRFLAERTGGTYSTLKVQPAELEDSGVYFCASSQGRGHYEQYFGPGTRLTVT.

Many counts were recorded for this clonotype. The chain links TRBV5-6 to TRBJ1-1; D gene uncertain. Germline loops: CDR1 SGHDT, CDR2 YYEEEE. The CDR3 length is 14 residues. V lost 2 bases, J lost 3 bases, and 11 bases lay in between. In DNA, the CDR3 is TGTGCCAGCAGCTTTGGGGAGTGGGACACTGAAGCTTTCTTT. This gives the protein CASSFGEWDTEAFF.

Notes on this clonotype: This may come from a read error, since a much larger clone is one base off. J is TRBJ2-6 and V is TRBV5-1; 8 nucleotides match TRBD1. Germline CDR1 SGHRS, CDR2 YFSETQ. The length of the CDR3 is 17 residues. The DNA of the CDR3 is TGCGCCAGCAGCCAGTACCCGACAGGGGACGGGGCCAACGACCTGACTTTC. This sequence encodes CASSQYPTGDGANDLTF.

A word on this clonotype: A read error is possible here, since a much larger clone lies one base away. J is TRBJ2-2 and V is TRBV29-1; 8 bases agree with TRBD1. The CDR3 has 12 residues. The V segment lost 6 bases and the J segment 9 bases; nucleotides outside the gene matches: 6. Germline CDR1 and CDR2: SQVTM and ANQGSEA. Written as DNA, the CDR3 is TGCAGCGTGGACAGGGAGACCAGGGAGCTGTTTTTT. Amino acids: CSVDRETRELFF.